Listed below are T cell receptor beta chains from one sample, sequenced in a study of blood T cells in healthy people across ages. TCRdb re-called the 5' RACE reads through MiXCR, storing one row per CDR3 protein. The sample includes about 1.4 million distinct CDR3 sequences, around 59% of them seen just once. The specimen was blood. The receptors were sampled from a man aged 18 to 30 in good health. The CDR3 runs from the conserved cysteine through the conserved F or W. The D gene is left open where the match is weak. Only some rows state a clone size, as once, few, many or a class for expanded clones.

d_call clone_size j_call v_call cdr3_aa cdr3_nt
. few TRBJ2-5 TRBV5-1 CASSSNRPGETQYF TGCGCCAGCAGCAGTAACAGGCCAGGAGAGACCCAGTACTTC
. . TRBJ1-1 TRBV10-3 CAISGTAEAFF TGTGCCATCAGTGGAACCGCTGAAGCTTTCTTT
TRBD1 . TRBJ1-6 TRBV5-1 CASSLSGQRYNSPLHF TGCGCCAGCAGCTTATCGGGACAGCGCTATAATTCACCCCTCCACTTT
. . TRBJ2-4 TRBV11-2 CASSLRRAARNIQYF TGTGCCAGCAGCTTAAGACGCGCGGCGAGGAACATTCAGTACTTC
. few TRBJ2-1 TRBV29-1 CSGAGDSYNEQFF TGCAGCGGGGCAGGGGACTCCTACAATGAGCAGTTCTTC
. . TRBJ2-6 TRBV2 CASSEWQGAGANVLTF TGTGCCAGCAGTGAATGGCAGGGTGCAGGGGCCAACGTCCTGACTTTC
TRBD1 . TRBJ2-3 TRBV27 CASNPGQGFTDTQYF TGTGCCAGCAACCCCGGACAGGGCTTCACAGATACGCAGTATTTT
. . TRBJ2-5 TRBV29-1 CSVEGDGETQYF TGCAGCGTTGAAGGGGATGGGGAGACCCAGTACTTC
TRBD2 . TRBJ2-1 TRBV10-3 CAISERTSGGYNEQFF TGTGCCATCAGTGAGAGGACTAGCGGGGGCTACAATGAGCAGTTCTTC
. . TRBJ2-3 TRBV13 CASSPSPIGDTQYF TGTGCCAGCAGCCCCTCTCCCATCGGGGATACGCAGTATTTT
. . TRBJ2-1 TRBV7-9 CASSRNPGLDEQFF TGTGCCAGCAGCCGGAACCCGGGGTTGGATGAGCAGTTCTTC
. . TRBJ1-2 TRBV4-1 CASSQVAAGAVGYTF TGCGCCAGCAGCCAAGTAGCGGCAGGGGCGGTTGGCTACACCTTC
TRBD2 few TRBJ2-3 TRBV11-2 CASSPASGYTQYF TGTGCCAGCAGCCCAGCTAGCGGCTATACGCAGTATTTT
. . TRBJ2-7 TRBV2 CASSYLYKQYF TGTGCCAGCAGTTACTTGTACAAGCAGTACTTC
. . TRBJ1-1 TRBV9 CASSVAGTGTEAFF TGTGCCAGCAGCGTAGCAGGGACGGGCACTGAAGCTTTCTTT
TRBD1 few TRBJ1-1 TRBV11-2 CASSSSMTGSTEAFF TGTGCCAGCAGCTCGTCCATGACAGGGTCCACTGAAGCTTTCTTT
. . TRBJ1-3 TRBV29-1 CSVAGPGNTIYF TGCAGCGTTGCGGGGCCGGGAAACACCATATATTTT
. . TRBJ1-4 TRBV25-1 CASSEGREKLFF TGTGCCAGCAGTGAAGGCCGGGAAAAACTGTTTTTT
. few TRBJ2-1 TRBV4-1 CASSRGIRVGEQFF TGCGCCAGCAGCCGGGGAATCAGGGTCGGTGAGCAGTTCTTC
. many TRBJ2-7 TRBV20-1 CSARDPRADYEQYF TGCAGTGCTAGAGATCCTCGCGCCGACTACGAGCAGTACTTC
. . TRBJ2-7 TRBV10-2 CASKRGGTVSYEQYF TGCGCCAGCAAGAGGGGGGGGACGGTATCCTACGAGCAGTACTTC
. . TRBJ2-2 TRBV20-1 CSANGELFF TGCAGTGCTAACGGGGAGCTGTTTTTT
. . TRBJ2-7 TRBV6-5 CASSYSSGLSYEQYF TGTGCCAGCAGTTACTCGAGCGGGCTGTCCTACGAGCAGTACTTC
TRBD2 . TRBJ2-1 TRBV7-9 CASSSYKAGGSVEEQFF TGTGCCAGCAGCTCCTACAAAGCGGGAGGGTCTGTAGAGGAGCAGTTCTTC
TRBD1 few TRBJ1-6 TRBV20-1 CSAREPPGGNSPLHF TGCAGTGCTAGAGAGCCGCCAGGGGGTAATTCACCCCTCCACTTT
TRBD2 . TRBJ2-3 TRBV5-1 CASSGLAGPLDTQYF TGCGCCAGCTCGGGACTAGCGGGGCCCCTAGATACGCAGTATTTT
. . TRBJ1-6 TRBV6-6 CASSSGDYSPLHF TGTGCCAGCAGTTCAGGGGACTATTCACCCCTCCACTTT
TRBD2 . TRBJ2-1 TRBV20-1 CSAPRLAGGDNEQFF TGCAGTGCTCCTCGACTAGCGGGAGGCGACAATGAGCAGTTCTTC
. . TRBJ2-7 TRBV20-1 CSAISVGSYEQYF TGCAGTGCGATCTCGGTAGGGTCCTACGAGCAGTACTTC
. . TRBJ2-5 TRBV3-1 CASSQALRETQYF TGTGCCAGCAGCCAAGCATTAAGGGAGACCCAGTACTTC
. . TRBJ2-7 TRBV27 CASRTSGTDAYEQYF TGTGCCAGCAGGACTTCCGGGACGGATGCCTACGAGCAGTACTTC
. many TRBJ2-7 TRBV20-1 CSASTPDKISYEQYF TGCAGTGCCTCAACCCCGGACAAAATTTCCTACGAGCAGTACTTC
TRBD1 . TRBJ2-7 TRBV7-9 CASSFRQGGNDEQYF TGTGCCAGCAGCTTCAGACAGGGTGGAAACGACGAGCAGTACTTC
. few TRBJ2-5 TRBV12-3/TRBV12-4 CASSLGPWAETQYF TGTGCCAGCAGTTTGGGACCCTGGGCAGAGACCCAGTACTTC
. once TRBJ1-1 TRBV7-9 CASSLELPGTEAFF TGTGCCAGCAGCTTAGAGTTGCCCGGGACTGAAGCTTTCTTT
TRBD1 . TRBJ1-1 TRBV4-1 CASGQGDPGTGFYTEAFF TGCGCCAGCGGCCAAGGTGACCCCGGGACAGGGTTTTACACTGAAGCTTTCTTT
. few TRBJ2-1 TRBV27 CASRPLTGDNEQFF TGTGCCAGCAGACCCCTAACGGGGGACAATGAGCAGTTCTTC
TRBD1 . TRBJ1-4 TRBV20-1 CSANYRGPEEKLFF TGCAGTGCGAATTACAGGGGGCCCGAAGAAAAACTGTTTTTT
TRBD2 few TRBJ2-3 TRBV20-1 CRAPLAGGTDTQYF TGCAGGGCTCCACTAGCGGGAGGCACAGATACGCAGTATTTT
. . TRBJ2-7 TRBV7-9 CASSLYGEDEQYF TGTGCCAGCAGCTTATACGGGGAAGACGAGCAGTACTTC
. once TRBJ1-1 TRBV28 CASLTRGGRAEAFF TGTGCCAGCTTGACTCGAGGGGGGCGCGCTGAAGCTTTCTTT
. few TRBJ1-5 TRBV25-1 CASSGGGRESQPQHF TGTGCCAGCAGTGGGGGGGGCCGAGAGAGCCAGCCCCAGCATTTT
. . TRBJ1-5 TRBV12-3/TRBV12-4 CASSLDFQGGNQPQHF TGTGCCAGCAGTTTAGATTTTCAGGGAGGAAATCAGCCCCAGCATTTT
. . TRBJ2-1 TRBV6-1 CASSEAGAVGWGEQFF TGTGCCAGCAGTGAAGCGGGAGCCGTGGGCTGGGGTGAGCAGTTCTTC
. . TRBJ2-7 TRBV6-5 CASALRGAQGYEQYF TGTGCCAGCGCCCTTCGCGGTGCCCAGGGATACGAGCAGTACTTC
. . TRBJ2-3 TRBV6-1 CASNQRVRVTTDTQYF TGTGCCAGCAATCAGAGGGTCAGGGTCACCACAGATACGCAGTATTTT
. . TRBJ2-5 TRBV12-3/TRBV12-4 CASSLRFGVDEQYF TGTGCCAGCAGTCTACGCTTCGGGGTCGATGAGCAGTACTTC
TRBD2 . TRBJ2-7 TRBV6-5 CASSPGLTYYEQCF TGTGCCAGCAGCCCGGGACTAACCTACTACGAGCAGTGCTTC
. . TRBJ2-3 TRBV10-3 CAIKGHGAVTDTQYF TGTGCCATCAAGGGGCATGGGGCGGTCACAGATACGCAGTATTTT